This entry features one TCR beta chain sequence. What it binds is unknown. The junction departs from germline at one end; a sequencing error may be responsible. There are 16 residues in the CDR3. The TCR beta cDNA libraries contained unique molecular identifiers. Out of roughly 0.85 to 10 million T cells, roughly 0.5 million cDNA molecules were generated. One entry per CDR3 protein results from TCRdb running MiXCR on the PCR reads. The table has about 800,000 distinct CDR3 sequences, less than 35% seen once. The data were obtained in a study of post-analysis software for immune sequencing data. For the study at large: Included courses were relapsing-remitting and secondary progressive multiple sclerosis; progressive-relapsing multiple sclerosis was also included. Whole-study results and caveats: Samples made in the same batch grouped tightly together by F measure. Controls showed lower frequencies than patients for several TRBV segments, and TRBV5-6, TRBV5-1 and TRBV20-1 were among these. Patients with multiple sclerosis recorded significantly lower normalized Chao1 diversity than controls, the study found.

The chain uses TRBV12-3 or TRBV12-4 and TRBJ2-3, with a possible D match to TRBD2 (6 bases). The TCR comes from a girl between 5 and 17 years old with multiple sclerosis. Source material: blood. As DNA, the CDR3 is TGTGCCAGCAGTTTAGACGCCGGGGAGGACACAGATGCGCAGTATTTT. Translating gives CASSLDAGEDTDAQYF.